The rows below give T cell receptor beta chains drawn from one sample of a study of beta chain features in type 1 diabetes. Profiled with immunoSEQ multiplex PCR; TCRdb holds only in-frame clones, not every one. This table has 200,000 to 250,000 clones, about a tenth appearing once. Specimen: central memory CD4+ T cells from blood. These receptor sequences come from a young man in good health. Each CDR3 is given without its conserved first and last residue. Clone size is shown for a subset of rows, as once, few, many or a class of expanded clone.

J: TRBJ2-2; V: TRBV18; length: 13; size: few; CDR3: ASSPDRSGTGELF
J: TRBJ2-3; V: TRBV18; length: 12; size: -; CDR3: ASSPEQPPDTQY
J: TRBJ2-6; V: TRBV28; length: 15; size: few; CDR3: ASSLGQGAPGANVLT
J: TRBJ2-3; V: TRBV19; length: 14; size: -; CDR3: ASRSHSGSRTDTQY
J: TRBJ2-5; V: TRBV2; length: 8; size: -; CDR3: ASSGETQY
J: TRBJ2-7; V: TRBV30; length: 12; size: -; CDR3: AWGRTGTSGEQY
J: TRBJ2-1; V: TRBV5-1; length: 13; size: -; CDR3: ASSLVAGVTNEQF
J: TRBJ1-1; V: TRBV11-2; length: 11; size: few; CDR3: ASSFTVNTEAF
J: TRBJ2-5; V: TRBV28; length: 14; size: many; CDR3: ASTENRGGYQETQY
J: TRBJ2-3; V: TRBV30; length: 14; size: few; CDR3: AWSPLGSRGEDTQY
J: TRBJ2-7; V: TRBV7-9; length: 12; size: -; CDR3: ASSLSGLGDEQY
J: TRBJ2-3; V: TRBV28; length: 10; size: -; CDR3: ASSLTGDTQY
J: TRBJ2-3; V: TRBV11-2; length: 12; size: few; CDR3: ASSPTTGTDTQY
J: TRBJ1-1; V: TRBV19; length: 12; size: -; CDR3: ASSAGTVNTEAF